What follows is one T cell receptor (beta chain) and its context. The donors were members of the 120-subject validation cohort (separate from the roughly 670-subject first cohort). Measured with immunoSEQ multiplex PCR; TCRdb has only the in-frame clones, and not every one. Found here are 160,000 or so clones, roughly 84% of them singletons; the top ten hold about a tenth. These data originate in a study of cytomegalovirus exposure and HLA in healthy donors. Study-wide background: Later analysis reported that the approximately 120 validation repertoires shared the platform of the 500 to 850 first-cohort repertoires.

Trimming took off 10 bases at V and 6 bases at J, with 10 bases between the two ends. The CDR3 sequence is 10 residues long. Germline-derived CDR1 and CDR2 are SEHNR and FQNEAQ (reference sequence). The source is a man aged 30-40 years in good health and CMV-seropositive. The chain links TRBV7-9 to TRBJ2-7; the D is unclear. Sequencing was performed on PBMCs. In DNA form, the CDR3 reads TGTGCCACTGGGCTGGGCGAGCAGTACTTC. Translated, it gives CATGLGEQYF.